The clone carrying this T cell receptor beta chain appeared a few times. The antigen is unknown. Naive CD4+ cells were CD45RA-selected; the remaining cells were memory. These data come from a study of shared clonotypes between healthy human individuals. At the level of the study: Per donor, CD8 memory used one plate, CD8 naive used two, CD4 memory used three and CD4 naive used three.

Germline loops: CDR1 MNHEY, CDR2 SVGAGI. This CDR3 contains 14 residues. With 9 bases clipped from V and 5 bases from J, the junction kept 7 bases outside the gene matches. Original processing methods: Filtering was not the same, since immunoSEQ gave junction-only sequences without quality scores. Clones were read by immunoSEQ multiplex PCR, and TCRdb kept only the in-frame ones, dropping some. The V and J calls and clone size come from that table; D and trimming were worked out from the DNA. The top ten hold 1.5% to 2% of the sample, which has roughly 700,000 clones, around 74% seen once. Findings of the study overall: Naive subsets typically showed greater estimated richness than memory subsets.

Sequencing used memory CD4+ T cells sorted from blood. Indicated subset: CD45RA-negative fraction. The J gene is TRBJ2-2, the V gene TRBV6-5; 9 nucleotides align to TRBD1. The receptor was derived from a woman in her twenties or thirties in good health. The CDR3 region is CASQQGARTGELFF. As DNA, the CDR3 is TGTGCCAGTCAACAGGGGGCTCGGACCGGGGAGCTGTTTTTT.